A selection of T cell receptor beta chains follows, all from one sample in a study of blood T cell repertoires in COVID-19. Profiling relied on immunoSEQ multiplex PCR, and the TCRdb table lists in-frame clones only, not all of them. The sample shows about 180,000 clones, more than 85% of them seen only once. Sequencing was carried out using PBMCs or T cells enriched from blood (not recorded which). The receptor source for this set is a human donor with acute COVID-19. The donor label of this sample is uncertain. The CDR3 runs from the conserved cysteine through the conserved F or W. The D gene is left open where the match is weak. The listing skips clone size in some rows; elsewhere it reads once, few, many or a size class.

TRBV3-1/TRBV3-2	few	TRBJ1-5	NA	CASSQSRGSNQPQHF	TGTGCCAGCAGCCAATCAAGGGGTAGCAATCAGCCCCAGCATTTT
TRBV24-1	NA	TRBJ2-5	TRBD1	CATSDPGQGFGTQYF	TGTGCCACCAGTGATCCGGGACAGGGCTTTGGGACCCAGTACTTC
TRBV6-4	NA	TRBJ1-5	NA	CASSDSTGGRQPQHF	TGTGCCAGCAGTGACTCGACGGGGGGTCGCCAGCCCCAGCATTTT
TRBV19	NA	TRBJ2-3	NA	CAVGLSTDTQYF	TGTGCCGTGGGACTGAGCACAGATACGCAGTATTTT
TRBV5-6	NA	TRBJ2-7	NA	CASSFSYYEQYF	TGTGCCAGCAGCTTTTCTTACTACGAGCAGTACTTC
TRBV2	NA	TRBJ2-7	NA	CASSEERDNPYEQYF	TGTGCCAGCAGTGAAGAACGGGACAACCCCTACGAGCAGTACTTC
TRBV29-1	NA	TRBJ1-2	NA	CSVEAYPGGYTF	TGCAGCGTTGAAGCGTACCCGGGAGGCTACACCTTC
TRBV2	NA	TRBJ1-2	NA	CASSEWRTPANYGYTF	TGTGCCAGCAGTGAGTGGAGGACTCCTGCCAACTATGGCTACACCTTC
TRBV12-5	NA	TRBJ2-2	NA	CASGWETGTMNTGELFF	TGTGCTAGTGGTTGGGAAACCGGGACAATGAACACCGGGGAGCTGTTTTTT
TRBV7-3	few	TRBJ1-1	NA	CASSNQMNTEAFF	TGTGCCAGCAGCAACCAGATGAACACTGAAGCTTTCTTT
TRBV7-9	few	TRBJ2-7	TRBD1	CASSLGTGEWSEDF	TGTGCCAGCAGCTTGGGGACAGGGGAATGGAGCGAGGACTTC
TRBV18	few	TRBJ2-7	TRBD2	CASSPSGEAREQYF	TGTGCCAGCTCACCTAGCGGGGAGGCTCGGGAGCAGTACTTC
TRBV30	NA	TRBJ2-7	NA	CAWSVPGDFLSYEQYF	TGTGCCTGGAGTGTCCCCGGTGACTTCCTCTCCTACGAGCAGTACTTC
TRBV6-5	few	TRBJ1-6	NA	CASKKRGSPLHF	TGTGCCAGCAAAAAACGAGGTTCACCCCTCCACTTT
TRBV7-8	NA	TRBJ1-1	NA	CASSPRFGFFQGGGTEAFF	TGTGCCAGCAGCCCCCGTTTTGGATTTTTCCAGGGAGGAGGGACTGAAGCTTTCTTT
TRBV10-3	NA	TRBJ1-6	NA	CAISAVGRGSPLHF	TGTGCCATCAGTGCAGTGGGCCGGGGTTCACCCCTCCACTTT
TRBV19	NA	TRBJ2-7	NA	CASSTVYEQYF	TGTGCCAGTAGTACCGTCTACGAGCAGTACTTC
TRBV11-1	once	TRBJ2-3	NA	CASSLASADTQYF	TGTGCCAGCAGCTTAGCGTCTGCAGATACGCAGTATTTT
TRBV7-8	NA	TRBJ1-4	NA	CASSNIQGANEKLFF	TGTGCCAGCAGCAACATACAGGGTGCTAATGAAAAACTGTTTTTT
TRBV5-1	NA	TRBJ1-6	NA	CASSLAGTRYNSPLHF	TGCGCCAGCAGCTTGGCCGGGACACGTTATAATTCACCCCTCCACTTT
TRBV19	NA	TRBJ1-1	TRBD1	CASRLGQGNTEAFF	TGTGCCAGTAGACTCGGACAGGGGAACACTGAAGCTTTCTTT
TRBV2	few	TRBJ2-2	TRBD2	CASSGWLAGALVGTGELFF	TGTGCCAGCAGTGGGTGGCTAGCGGGGGCATTGGTCGGCACCGGGGAGCTGTTTTTT
TRBV19	NA	TRBJ2-1	TRBD2	CASSTGTSGGYNEQFF	TGTGCCAGTAGTACGGGGACTAGCGGGGGGTACAATGAGCAGTTCTTC
TRBV11-1	few	TRBJ2-7	TRBD1	CASSLRSTGSYEQYF	TGTGCCAGCAGCTTAAGGTCGACAGGGTCCTACGAGCAGTACTTC
TRBV20-1	once	TRBJ2-7	NA	CSARKGGEQYF	TGCAGTGCTAGAAAGGGCGGGGAGCAGTACTTC
TRBV4-3	once	TRBJ1-4	NA	CASSRDRVSGEKLFF	TGCGCCAGCAGCCGCGACCGGGTATCGGGTGAAAAACTGTTTTTT
TRBV6-5	NA	TRBJ1-2	TRBD1	CASSYLSTGGGYGYTF	TGTGCCAGCAGTTATCTTTCGACAGGGGGAGGCTATGGCTACACCTTC
TRBV7-7	once	TRBJ2-7	NA	CASSFGGEYEQYF	TGTGCCAGCAGCTTCGGAGGGGAATACGAGCAGTACTTC
TRBV28	once	TRBJ2-7	NA	CASTIGGIGSYEQYF	TGTGCCAGCACCATAGGGGGAATCGGCTCCTACGAGCAGTACTTC
TRBV9	NA	TRBJ2-2	NA	CASSVGNQGRLTGELFF	TGTGCCAGCAGCGTAGGTAACCAGGGGCGCTTAACCGGGGAGCTGTTTTTT